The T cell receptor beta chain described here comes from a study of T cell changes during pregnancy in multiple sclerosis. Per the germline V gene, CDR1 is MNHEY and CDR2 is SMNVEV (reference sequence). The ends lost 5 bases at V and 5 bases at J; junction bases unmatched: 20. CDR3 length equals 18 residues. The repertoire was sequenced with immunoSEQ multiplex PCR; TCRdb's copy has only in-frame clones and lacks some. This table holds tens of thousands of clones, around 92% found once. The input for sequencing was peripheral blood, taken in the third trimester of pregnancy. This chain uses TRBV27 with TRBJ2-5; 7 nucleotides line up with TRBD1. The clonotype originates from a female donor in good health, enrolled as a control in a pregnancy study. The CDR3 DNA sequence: TGTGCCAGCAGTCTCAGGACAGGTAGGACCTTTAAGCTGGAGACCCAGTACTTC. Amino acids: CASSLRTGRTFKLETQYF.